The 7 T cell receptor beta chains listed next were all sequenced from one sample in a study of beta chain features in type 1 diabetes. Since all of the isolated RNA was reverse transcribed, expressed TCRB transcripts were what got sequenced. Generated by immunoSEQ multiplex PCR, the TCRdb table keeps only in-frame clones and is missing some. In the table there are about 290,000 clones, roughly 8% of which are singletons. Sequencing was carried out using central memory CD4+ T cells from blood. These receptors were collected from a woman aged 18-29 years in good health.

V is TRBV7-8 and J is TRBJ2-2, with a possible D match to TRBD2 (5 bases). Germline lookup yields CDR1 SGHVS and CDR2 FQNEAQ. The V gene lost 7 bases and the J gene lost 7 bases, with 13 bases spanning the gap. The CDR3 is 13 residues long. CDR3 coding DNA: TGTGCCAGCAAGACGGGATTCGGCGGGGAGCTGTTTTTT. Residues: CASKTGFGGELFF.

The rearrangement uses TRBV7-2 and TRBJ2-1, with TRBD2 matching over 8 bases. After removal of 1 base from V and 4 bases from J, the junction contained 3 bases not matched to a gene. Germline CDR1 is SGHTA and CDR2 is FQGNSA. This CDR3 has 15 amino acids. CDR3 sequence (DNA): TGTGCCAGCAGCTTAGTGAGCGGGAGTTACAATGAGCAGTTCTTC. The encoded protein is CASSLVSGSYNEQFF.

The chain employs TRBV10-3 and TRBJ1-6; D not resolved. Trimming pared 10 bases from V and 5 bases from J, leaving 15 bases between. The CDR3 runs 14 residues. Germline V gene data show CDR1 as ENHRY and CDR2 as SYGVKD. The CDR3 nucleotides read TGTGCCACCAAACCGTCCGGGAATAATTCACCCCTCCACTTT. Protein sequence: CATKPSGNNSPLHF.

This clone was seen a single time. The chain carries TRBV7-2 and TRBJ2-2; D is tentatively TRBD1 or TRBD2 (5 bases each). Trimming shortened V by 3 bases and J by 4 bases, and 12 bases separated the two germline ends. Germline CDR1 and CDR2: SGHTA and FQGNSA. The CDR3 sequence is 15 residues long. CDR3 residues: CASSFLPGSTGELFF. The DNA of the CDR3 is TGTGCCAGCAGCTTCCTTCCAGGGAGCACCGGGGAGCTGTTTTTT.

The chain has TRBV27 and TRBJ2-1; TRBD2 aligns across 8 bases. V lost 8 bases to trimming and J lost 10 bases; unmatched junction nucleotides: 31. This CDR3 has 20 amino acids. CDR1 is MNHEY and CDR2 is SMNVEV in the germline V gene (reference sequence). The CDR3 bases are TGTGCCAGCCGCTCCGGGGTAGCAGGGACTAGGGCTGGTGCGGGGGTCGAGCAGTTCTTC. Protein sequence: CASRSGVAGTRAGAGVEQFF.

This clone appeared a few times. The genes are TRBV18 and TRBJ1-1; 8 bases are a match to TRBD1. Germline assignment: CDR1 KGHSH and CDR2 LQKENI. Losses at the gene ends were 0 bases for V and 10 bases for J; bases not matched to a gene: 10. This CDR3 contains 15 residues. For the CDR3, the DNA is TGTGCCAGCTCACCACCGGACAGGGTTTATACTAGAGCTTTCTTT. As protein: CASSPPDRVYTRAFF.

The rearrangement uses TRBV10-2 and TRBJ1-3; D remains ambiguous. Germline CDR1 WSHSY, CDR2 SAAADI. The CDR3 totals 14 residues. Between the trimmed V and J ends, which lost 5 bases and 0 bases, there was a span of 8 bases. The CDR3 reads CASSLATSGNTIYF. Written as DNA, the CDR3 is TGCGCCAGCAGTCTAGCCACCTCTGGAAACACCATATATTTT.